The table lists the clone carrying this T cell receptor beta chain with a few counts. Authors' processing steps: How many nucleated cells were present was estimated from reference gene primer amplification. Only in-frame clones appear in the TCRdb table, and some are missing; sequencing was by immunoSEQ multiplex PCR. From that table come the V and J calls and clone size; the DNA was used to work out D and trimming. Here the sample spans around 320,000 clones, around 87% being singletons. This sample stems from a study of blood T cell repertoires in COVID-19. At the level of the study: The United States, Italy and Spain were the sources of the acute and convalescent COVID-19 samples. In each case, the material was cDNA or gDNA derived from T cells, B-cell-depleted T cells, or PBMCs.

The CDR3 length is 13 residues. Germline values: CDR1 MNHEY, CDR2 SVGEGT. The V end lost 2 bases, the J end lost 3 bases, and 5 bases lay between the germline ends. Source material: peripheral blood. The TCR was taken from a man aged 18 to 29 with active or convalescent COVID-19. The chain has TRBV6-2 or TRBV6-3 and TRBJ1-5; D uncertain. CDR3 in DNA: TGTGCCAGCAGTTACCCAAACAATCAGCCCCAGCATTTT. It yields the protein CASSYPNNQPQHF.